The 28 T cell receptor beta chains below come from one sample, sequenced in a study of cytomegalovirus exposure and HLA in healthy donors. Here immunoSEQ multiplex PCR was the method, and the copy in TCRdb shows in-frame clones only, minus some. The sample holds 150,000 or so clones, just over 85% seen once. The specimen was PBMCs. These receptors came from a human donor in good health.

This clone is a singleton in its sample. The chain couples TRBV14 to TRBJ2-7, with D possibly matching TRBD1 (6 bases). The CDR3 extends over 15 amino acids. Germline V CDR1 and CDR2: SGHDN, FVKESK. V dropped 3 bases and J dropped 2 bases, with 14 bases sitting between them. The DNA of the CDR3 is TGTGCCAGCAGCCAGTCGGGGACACACACCTACGAGCAGTACTTC. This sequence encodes CASSQSGTHTYEQYF.

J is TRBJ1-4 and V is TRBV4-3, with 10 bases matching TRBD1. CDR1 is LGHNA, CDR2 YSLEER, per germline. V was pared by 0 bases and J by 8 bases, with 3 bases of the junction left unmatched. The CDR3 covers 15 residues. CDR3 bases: TGCGCCAGCAGCCAAGAAGGGACAGGGGTCGAAAAACTGTTTTTT. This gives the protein CASSQEGTGVEKLFF.

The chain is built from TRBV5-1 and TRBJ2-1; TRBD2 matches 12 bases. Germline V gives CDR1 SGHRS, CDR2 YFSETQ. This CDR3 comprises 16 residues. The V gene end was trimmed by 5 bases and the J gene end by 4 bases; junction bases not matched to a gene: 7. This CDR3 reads CASRSTSGGPYNEQFF. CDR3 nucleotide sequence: TGCGCCAGCAGGTCCACTAGCGGGGGGCCATACAATGAGCAGTTCTTC.

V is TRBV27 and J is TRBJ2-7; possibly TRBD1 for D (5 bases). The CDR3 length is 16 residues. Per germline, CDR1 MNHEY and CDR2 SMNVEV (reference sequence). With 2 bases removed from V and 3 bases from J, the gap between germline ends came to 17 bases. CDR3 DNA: TGTGCCAGCAGTTTAGGGGAAGTGACAGCCCTCTACGAGCAGTACTTC. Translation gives CASSLGEVTALYEQYF.

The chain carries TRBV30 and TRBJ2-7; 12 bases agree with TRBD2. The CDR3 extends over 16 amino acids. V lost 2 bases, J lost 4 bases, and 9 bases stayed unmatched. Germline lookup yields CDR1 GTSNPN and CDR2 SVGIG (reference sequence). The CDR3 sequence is CAWSLAGGPRAYEQYF. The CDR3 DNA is TGTGCCTGGAGTCTAGCGGGAGGGCCCCGCGCATACGAGCAGTACTTC. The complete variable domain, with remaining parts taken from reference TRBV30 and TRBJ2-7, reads SQTIHQWPATLVQPVGSPLSLECTVEGTSNPNLYWYRQAAGRGLQLLFYSVGIGQISSEVPQNLSASRPQDRQFILSSKKLLLSDSGFYLCAWSLAGGPRAYEQYFGPGTRLTVT.

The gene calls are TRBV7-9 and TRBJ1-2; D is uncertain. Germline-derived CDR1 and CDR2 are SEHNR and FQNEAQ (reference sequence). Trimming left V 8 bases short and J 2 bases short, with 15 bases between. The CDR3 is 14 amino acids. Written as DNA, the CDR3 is TGTGCCAGCCGTCAAGCCTCCGGGAACTATGGCTACACCTTC. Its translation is CASRQASGNYGYTF.

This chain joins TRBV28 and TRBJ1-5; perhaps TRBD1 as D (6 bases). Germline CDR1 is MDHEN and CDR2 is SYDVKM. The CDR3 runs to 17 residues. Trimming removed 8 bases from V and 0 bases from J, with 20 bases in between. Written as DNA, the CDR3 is TGTGCCAGCGGGCTTGGACAGAACTTATATAGCAATCAGCCCCAGCATTTT. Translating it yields CASGLGQNLYSNQPQHF.

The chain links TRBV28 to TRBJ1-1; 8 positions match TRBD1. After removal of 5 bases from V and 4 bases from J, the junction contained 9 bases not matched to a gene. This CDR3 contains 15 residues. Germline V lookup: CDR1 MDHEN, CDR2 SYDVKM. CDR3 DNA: TGTGCCAGCAGTGATCAGGGGGCGTGGGCCACTGAAGCTTTCTTT. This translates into CASSDQGAWATEAFF.

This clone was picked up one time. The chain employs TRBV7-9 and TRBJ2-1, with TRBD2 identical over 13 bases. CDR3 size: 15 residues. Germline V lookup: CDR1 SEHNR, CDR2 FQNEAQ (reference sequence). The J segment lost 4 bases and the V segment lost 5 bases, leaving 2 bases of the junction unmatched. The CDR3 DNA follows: TGTGCCAGCAGCAGACTAGCGGGGGGTTACAATGAGCAGTTCTTC. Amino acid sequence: CASSRLAGGYNEQFF.

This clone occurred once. The CDR3 is CASSSHRGAMNTGELFF. CDR3 coding DNA: TGTGCCAGCAGCTCTCATCGGGGGGCAATGAACACCGGGGAGCTGTTTTTT. This chain joins TRBV13 and TRBJ2-2, with D possibly TRBD2 on 7 matching bases. With 4 bases removed from V and 1 base from J, the gap between germline ends came to 16 bases. Germline CDR1 is PRHDT and CDR2 is FYEKMQ (reference sequence). This CDR3 region has 17 residues.

CDR3 DNA sequence: TGCGCCAGCAGCCAAGAGCGGCGGACTAATGAAAAACTGTTTTTT. Residues: CASSQERRTNEKLFF. This sequence joins TRBV4-1 and TRBJ1-4; D gene unclear. The CDR3 runs 15 residues. V shed 0 bases and J shed 2 bases, with 7 bases lying between them. Germline V gene lookup returns CDR1 MGHRA and CDR2 YSYEKL.

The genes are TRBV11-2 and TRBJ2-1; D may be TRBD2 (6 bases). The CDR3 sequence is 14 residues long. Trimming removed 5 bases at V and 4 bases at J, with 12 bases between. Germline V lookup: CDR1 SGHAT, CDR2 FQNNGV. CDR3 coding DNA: TGTGCCAGCAGCCTTCAGACTAGTTACAATGAGCAGTTCTTC. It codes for CASSLQTSYNEQFF.

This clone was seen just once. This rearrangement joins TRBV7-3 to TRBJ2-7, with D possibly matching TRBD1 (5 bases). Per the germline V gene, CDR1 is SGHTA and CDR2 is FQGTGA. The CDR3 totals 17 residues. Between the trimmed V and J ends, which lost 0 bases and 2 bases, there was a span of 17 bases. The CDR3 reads CASSLTNGTGRPYEQYF. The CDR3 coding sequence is TGTGCCAGCAGCTTAACGAACGGAACAGGACGTCCCTACGAGCAGTACTTC.

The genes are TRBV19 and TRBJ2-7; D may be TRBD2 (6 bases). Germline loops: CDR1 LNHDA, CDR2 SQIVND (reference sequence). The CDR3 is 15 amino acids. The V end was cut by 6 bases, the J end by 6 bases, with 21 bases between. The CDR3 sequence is CASSSLADGISEQYF. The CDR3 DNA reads TGTGCCAGTAGCTCTTTAGCGGATGGGATTAGCGAGCAGTACTTC.

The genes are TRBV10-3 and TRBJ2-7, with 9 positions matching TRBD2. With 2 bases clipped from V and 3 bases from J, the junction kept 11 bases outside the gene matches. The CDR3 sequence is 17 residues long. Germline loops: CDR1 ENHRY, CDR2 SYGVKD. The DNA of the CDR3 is TGTGCCATCAGTGAGGAGCTAGCGGGACCTGTATACTACGAGCAGTACTTC. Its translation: CAISEELAGPVYYEQYF.

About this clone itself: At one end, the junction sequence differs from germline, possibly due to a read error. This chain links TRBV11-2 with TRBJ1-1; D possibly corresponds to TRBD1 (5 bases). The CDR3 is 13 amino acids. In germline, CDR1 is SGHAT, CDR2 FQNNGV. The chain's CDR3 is CASSIDRNTEAFF. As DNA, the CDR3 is TGTGCCAGCAGCATAGACAGGAACACTGAAGCTTTCTTT.

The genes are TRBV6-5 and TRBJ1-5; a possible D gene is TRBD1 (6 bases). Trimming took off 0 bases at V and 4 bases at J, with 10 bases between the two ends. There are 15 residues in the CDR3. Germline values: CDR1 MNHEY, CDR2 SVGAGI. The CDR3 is CASSYSDSPNQPQHF. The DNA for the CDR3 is TGTGCCAGCAGTTACTCGGACAGCCCGAATCAGCCCCAGCATTTT.

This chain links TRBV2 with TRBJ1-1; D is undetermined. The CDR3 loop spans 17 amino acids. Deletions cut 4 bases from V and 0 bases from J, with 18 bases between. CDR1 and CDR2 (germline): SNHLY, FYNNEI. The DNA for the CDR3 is TGTGCCAGCAGTGCTTATTGGGTGATTGACTTGAACACTGAAGCTTTCTTT. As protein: CASSAYWVIDLNTEAFF.

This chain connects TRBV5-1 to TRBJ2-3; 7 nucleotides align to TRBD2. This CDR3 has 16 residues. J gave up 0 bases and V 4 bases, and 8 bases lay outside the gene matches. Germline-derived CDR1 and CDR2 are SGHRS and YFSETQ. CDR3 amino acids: CASSARGVTSTDTQYF. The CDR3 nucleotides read TGCGCCAGCAGCGCACGGGGGGTAACTAGCACAGATACGCAGTATTTT.

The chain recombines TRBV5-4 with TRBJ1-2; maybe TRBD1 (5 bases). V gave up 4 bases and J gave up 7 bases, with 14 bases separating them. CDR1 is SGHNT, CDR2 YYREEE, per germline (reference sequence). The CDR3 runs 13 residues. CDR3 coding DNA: TGTGCCAGCAGCCCGGGGGACGGAGTTGGCTACACCTTC. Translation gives CASSPGDGVGYTF.

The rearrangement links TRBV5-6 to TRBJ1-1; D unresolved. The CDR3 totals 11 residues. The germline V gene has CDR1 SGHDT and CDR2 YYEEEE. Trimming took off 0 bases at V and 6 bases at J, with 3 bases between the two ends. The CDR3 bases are TGTGCCAGCAGCTTGGGGCCTGAAGCTTTCTTT. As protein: CASSLGPEAFF.

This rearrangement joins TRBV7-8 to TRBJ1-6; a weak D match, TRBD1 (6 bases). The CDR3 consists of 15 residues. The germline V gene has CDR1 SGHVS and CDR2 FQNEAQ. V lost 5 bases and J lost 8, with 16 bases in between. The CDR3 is CASSPRTGSYSPLHF. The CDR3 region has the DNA TGTGCCAGCAGCCCGAGAACAGGGTCCTATTCACCCCTCCACTTT.

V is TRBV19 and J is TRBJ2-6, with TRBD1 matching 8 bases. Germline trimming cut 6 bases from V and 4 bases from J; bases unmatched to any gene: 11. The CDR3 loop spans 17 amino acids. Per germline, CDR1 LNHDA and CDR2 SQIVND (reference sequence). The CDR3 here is CASSPDRAPLGANVLTF. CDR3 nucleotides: TGTGCCAGTAGCCCGGACAGGGCCCCTCTGGGGGCCAACGTCCTGACTTTC. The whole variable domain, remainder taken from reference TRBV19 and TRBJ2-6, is DGGITQSPKYLFRKEGQNVTLSCEQNLNHDAMYWYRQDPGQGLRLIYYSQIVNDFQKGDIAEGYSVSREKKESFPLTVTSAQKNPTAFYLCASSPDRAPLGANVLTFGAGSRLTVL.

DNA of the CDR3: TGTGCCAGCAGCTTAGGCTCGCAGATCCAAGAGACCCAGTACTTC. This codes for CASSLGSQIQETQYF. The chain combines TRBV7-9 with TRBJ2-5, with no clear D. The CDR3 has 15 amino acids. Germline V lookup: CDR1 SEHNR, CDR2 FQNEAQ (reference sequence). The V gene lost 1 base and the J gene lost 1 base, with 10 bases spanning the gap.

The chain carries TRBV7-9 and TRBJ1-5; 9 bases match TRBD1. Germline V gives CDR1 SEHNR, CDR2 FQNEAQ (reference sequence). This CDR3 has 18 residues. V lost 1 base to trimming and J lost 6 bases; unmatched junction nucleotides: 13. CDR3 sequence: CASSLGGFGQGWGQPQHF. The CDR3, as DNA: TGTGCCAGCAGCTTAGGAGGTTTCGGACAGGGGTGGGGTCAGCCCCAGCATTTT.

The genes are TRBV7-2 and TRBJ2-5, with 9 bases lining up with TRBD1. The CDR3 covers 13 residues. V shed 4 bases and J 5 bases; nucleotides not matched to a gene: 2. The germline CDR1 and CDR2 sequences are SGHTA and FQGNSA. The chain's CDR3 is CASSSGQGETQYF. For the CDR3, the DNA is TGTGCCAGCAGCTCCGGACAGGGGGAGACCCAGTACTTC. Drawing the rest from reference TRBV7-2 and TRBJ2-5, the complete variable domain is GAGVSQSPSNKVTEKGKDVELRCDPISGHTALYWYRQSLGQGLEFLIYFQGNSAPDKSGLPSDRFSAERTGGSVSTLTIQRTQQEDSAVYLCASSSGQGETQYFGPGTRLLVL.

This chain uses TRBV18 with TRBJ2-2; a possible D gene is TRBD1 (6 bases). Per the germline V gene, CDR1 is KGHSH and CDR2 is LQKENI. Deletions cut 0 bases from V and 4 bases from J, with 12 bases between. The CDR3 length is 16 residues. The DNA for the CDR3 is TGTGCCAGCTCACCACCTTCGCAGGGGAGCACCGGGGAGCTGTTTTTT. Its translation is CASSPPSQGSTGELFF.

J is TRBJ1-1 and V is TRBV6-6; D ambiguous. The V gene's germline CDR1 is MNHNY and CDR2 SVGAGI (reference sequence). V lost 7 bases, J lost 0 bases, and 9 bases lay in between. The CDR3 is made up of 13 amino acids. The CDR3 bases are TGTGCCAGCATCCCAGTCCTGAACACTGAAGCTTTCTTT. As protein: CASIPVLNTEAFF.